This entry concerns a single TCR beta chain. Its antigen is currently unknown. Germline V gives CDR1 SGDLS, CDR2 YYNGEE. Unmatched junction bases numbered 13, after V lost 6 bases and J lost 10 bases. The CDR3 consists of 15 residues. Sequencing libraries for TCR beta were prepared with iRepertoire HTBI primers and Arm-PCR of CDR3 regions. TCRdb re-derived calls from the multiplex PCR reads in MiXCR, one entry per CDR3 protein. The sample has a few hundred thousand distinct CDR3 sequences, about 13% seen once; the top ten hold roughly a tenth. The sample belongs to a study of regulatory T cells in long-lasting Graves disease. General observations from the study: Among samples with persistent disease, TRBV28, TRBJ1-2 and TRBJ2-5 were favored.

Regarding time point: newly diagnosed GD, antithyroid drugs for less than 3 months. PBMC-extracted RNA yielded the TCR library. EDTA tubes were used for drawing 8 to 9 milliliters of peripheral blood. The same sample was also studied in work on T cells in Graves' hyperthyroidism and ophthalmopathy. As that study records: Together with thyroid ultrasound, orbital computed tomography, serum thyroxine and TRAb, clinical symptoms were used for diagnoses.

The V gene is TRBV9, the J gene TRBJ2-1; 10 bases are a match to TRBD2. This receptor was taken from a man aged 25-40 years with Graves disease. Source: peripheral blood mononuclear cells (PBMCs), taken at new diagnosis, from a patient treated with antithyroid drugs. The CDR3 here is CASTSGGPPLGEQFF. CDR3 nucleotides: TGTGCCAGCACTAGCGGGGGCCCCCCCCTGGGGGAGCAGTTCTTC.